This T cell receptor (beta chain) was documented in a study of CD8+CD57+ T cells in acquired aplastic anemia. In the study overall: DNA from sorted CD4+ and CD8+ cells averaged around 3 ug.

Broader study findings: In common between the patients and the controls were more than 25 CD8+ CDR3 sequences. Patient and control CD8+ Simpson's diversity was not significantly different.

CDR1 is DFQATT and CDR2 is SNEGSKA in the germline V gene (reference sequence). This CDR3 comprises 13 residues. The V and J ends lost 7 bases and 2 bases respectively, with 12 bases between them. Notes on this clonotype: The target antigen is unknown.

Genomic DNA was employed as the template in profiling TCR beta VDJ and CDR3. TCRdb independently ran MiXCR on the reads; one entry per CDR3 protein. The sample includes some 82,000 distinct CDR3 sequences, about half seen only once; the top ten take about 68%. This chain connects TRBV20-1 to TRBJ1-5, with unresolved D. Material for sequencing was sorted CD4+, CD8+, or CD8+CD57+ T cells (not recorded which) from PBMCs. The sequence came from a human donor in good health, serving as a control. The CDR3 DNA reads TGCAGTGTCCCGAGCCAAGGCAATCAGCCCCAGCATTTT. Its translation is CSVPSQGNQPQHF.